This record concerns one T cell receptor beta chain sequence. Its antigen is not identified. Total RNA (roughly 540 ng) served as template for TCR beta cDNA synthesis primed by a constant-region primer. Sequencing libraries for TCR beta derived from three nested multiplex PCR rounds that used slightly modified ARM-PCR. TCRdb re-called the multiplex PCR reads through MiXCR, storing one row per CDR3 protein. In the table there are fewer than 350,000 distinct CDR3 sequences, 55% to 65% of which are singletons. This sample was included in a study of tumor-infiltrating lymphocytes in primary liver carcinoma. Whole-study context: All patients, whether men or women, fell within 30 to 69 years of age.

In addition to blood RNA drawn from unsorted whole blood, germline DNA was extracted. Study-level points and caveats: Significantly greater top-250-clone fractions characterized tumors relative to blood (p = 0.039). Tumor-adjacent and tumor-blood pairs shared a smaller degree of overlap than tumor region pairs. The study used bulk unsorted samples and so did not compare CD4+ and CD8+ repertoires.

The sample taken for sequencing was peripheral blood. The clonotype comes from a man aged 35-49 years with primary liver carcinoma and hepatitis B virus infection.

The CDR3 DNA follows: TGTGCCAGCAGCGAAACGGGAGAGGGTAAGAAGTTCTTC. Its protein is CASSETGEGKKFF. The rearrangement joins TRBV11-3 to TRBJ2-1, with D possibly matching TRBD2 (6 bases). Germline loops: CDR1 SGHNT, CDR2 YENEEA. This CDR3 contains 13 residues. V lost 5 bases and J 14 bases, leaving 19 bases between the germline ends.